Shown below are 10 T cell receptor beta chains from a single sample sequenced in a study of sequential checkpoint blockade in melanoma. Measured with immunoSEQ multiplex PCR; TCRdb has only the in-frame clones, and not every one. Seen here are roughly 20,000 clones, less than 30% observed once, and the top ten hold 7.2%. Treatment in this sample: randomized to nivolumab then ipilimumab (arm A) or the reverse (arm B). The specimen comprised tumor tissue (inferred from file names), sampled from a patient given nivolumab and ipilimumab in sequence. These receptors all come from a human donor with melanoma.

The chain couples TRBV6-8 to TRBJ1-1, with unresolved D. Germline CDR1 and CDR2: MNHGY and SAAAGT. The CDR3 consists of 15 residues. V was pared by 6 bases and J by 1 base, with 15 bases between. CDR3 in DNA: TGTGCCAGCAGCCAGGCGGTGGCAGGGAACACTGAAGCTTTCTTT. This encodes CASSQAVAGNTEAFF.

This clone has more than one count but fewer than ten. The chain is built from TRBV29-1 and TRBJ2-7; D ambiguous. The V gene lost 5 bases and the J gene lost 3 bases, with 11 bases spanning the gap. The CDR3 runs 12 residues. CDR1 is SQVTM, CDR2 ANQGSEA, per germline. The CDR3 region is CSVISPNYEQYF. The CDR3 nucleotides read TGCAGCGTTATCTCCCCCAACTACGAGCAGTACTTC.

Here the CDR3 reads CASSVSGSNLNEQFF. The CDR3, as DNA: TGTGCCAGCAGCGTATCGGGATCGAATCTCAATGAGCAGTTCTTC. The chain is built from TRBV9 and TRBJ2-1; possibly TRBD2 for D (5 bases). The germline V gene has CDR1 SGDLS and CDR2 YYNGEE. The CDR3 contains 15 residues. Trimming removed 1 base at V and 6 bases at J, with 14 bases between.

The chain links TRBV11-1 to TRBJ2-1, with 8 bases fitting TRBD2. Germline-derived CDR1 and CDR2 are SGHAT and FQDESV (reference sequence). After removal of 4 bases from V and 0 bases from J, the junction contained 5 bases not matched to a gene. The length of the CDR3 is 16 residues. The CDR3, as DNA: TGTGCCAGCAGCTGGGGCGGGGGGAGCTCCTACAATGAGCAGTTCTTC. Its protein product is CASSWGGGSSYNEQFF.

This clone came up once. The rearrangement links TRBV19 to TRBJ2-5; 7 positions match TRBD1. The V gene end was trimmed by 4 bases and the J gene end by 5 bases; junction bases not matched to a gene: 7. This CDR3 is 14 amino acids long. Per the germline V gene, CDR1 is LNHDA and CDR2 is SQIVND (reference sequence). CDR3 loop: CASSNGTERETQYF. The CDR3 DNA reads TGTGCCAGTAGTAACGGGACAGAGAGGGAGACCCAGTACTTC.

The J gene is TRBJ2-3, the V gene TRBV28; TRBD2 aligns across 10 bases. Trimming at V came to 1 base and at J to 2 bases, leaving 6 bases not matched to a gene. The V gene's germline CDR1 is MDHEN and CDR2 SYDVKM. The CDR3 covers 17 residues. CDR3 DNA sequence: TGTGCCAGCAGTTTATCCCTAGCGGGAGTCCCCACAGATACGCAGTATTTT. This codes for CASSLSLAGVPTDTQYF. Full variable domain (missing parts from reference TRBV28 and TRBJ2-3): DVKVTQSSRYLVKRTGEKVFLECVQDMDHENMFWYRQDPGLGLRLIYFSYDVKMKEKGDIPEGYSVSREKKERFSLILESASTNQTSMYLCASSLSLAGVPTDTQYFGPGTRLTVL.

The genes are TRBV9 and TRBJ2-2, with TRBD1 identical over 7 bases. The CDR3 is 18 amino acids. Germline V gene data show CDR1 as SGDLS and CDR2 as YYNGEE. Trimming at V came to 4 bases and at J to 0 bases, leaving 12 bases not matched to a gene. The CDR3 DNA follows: TGTGCCAGCAGCTCATACAGGGGCCAAATGACGAACACCGGGGAGCTGTTTTTT. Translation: CASSSYRGQMTNTGELFF.

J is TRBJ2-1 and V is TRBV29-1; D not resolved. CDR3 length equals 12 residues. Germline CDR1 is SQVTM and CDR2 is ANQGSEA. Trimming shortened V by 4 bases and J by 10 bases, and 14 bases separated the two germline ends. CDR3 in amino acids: CSVVGKGFEQFF. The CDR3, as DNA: TGCAGCGTTGTGGGGAAGGGATTCGAGCAGTTCTTC.

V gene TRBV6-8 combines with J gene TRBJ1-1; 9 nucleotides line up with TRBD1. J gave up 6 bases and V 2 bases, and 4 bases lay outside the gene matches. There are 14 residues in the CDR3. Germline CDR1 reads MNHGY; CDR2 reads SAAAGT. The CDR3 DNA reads TGTGCCAGCAGTTACGGGGGACAGGGAGCTGAAGCTTTCTTT. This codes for CASSYGGQGAEAFF.

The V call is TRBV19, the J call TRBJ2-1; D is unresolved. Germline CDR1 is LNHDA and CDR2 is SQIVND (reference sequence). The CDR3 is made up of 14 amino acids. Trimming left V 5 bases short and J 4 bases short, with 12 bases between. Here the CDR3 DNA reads TGTGCCAGTAGTCCCCCAGTAGCATACAATGAGCAGTTCTTC. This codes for CASSPPVAYNEQFF.